The clone carrying this TCR beta chain appeared many times. This entry comes from a study of T cell repertoires in cytomegalovirus infection. The CDR3 consists of 14 residues. Trimming stripped 3 bases from V and 4 bases from J, with 10 bases between. Germline loops: CDR1 LGHDT, CDR2 YNNKEL (reference sequence). In TCRdb, the reads were re-called with MiXCR into one record per CDR3 protein. The table lists about 310,000 distinct CDR3 sequences, under 20% of them singletons. The chain couples TRBV3-1 to TRBJ1-5, with no clear D. This sequence was found in a human donor in good health (CMV status not recorded). Some clones in this sample may be carry-over from other donors' samples. What was sequenced was PBMCs. The CDR3 DNA follows: TGTGCCAGCAGCCATGGTCGCCAAAATCAGCCCCAGCATTTT. Translated, it gives CASSHGRQNQPQHF.